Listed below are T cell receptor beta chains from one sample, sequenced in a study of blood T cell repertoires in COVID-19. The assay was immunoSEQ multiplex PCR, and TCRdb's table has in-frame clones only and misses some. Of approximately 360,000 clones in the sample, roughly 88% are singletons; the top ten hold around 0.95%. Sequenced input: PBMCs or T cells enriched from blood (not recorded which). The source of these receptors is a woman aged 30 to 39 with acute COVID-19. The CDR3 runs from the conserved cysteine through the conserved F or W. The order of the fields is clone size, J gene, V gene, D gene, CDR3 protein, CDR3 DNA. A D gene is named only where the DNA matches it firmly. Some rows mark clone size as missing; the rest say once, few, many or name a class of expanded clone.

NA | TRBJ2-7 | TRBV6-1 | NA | CASSDRTPSYEQYF | TGTGCCAGCAGTGATCGGACACCTTCCTACGAGCAGTACTTC
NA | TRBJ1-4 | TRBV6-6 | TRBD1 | CASSVGTDDNEKLFF | TGTGCCAGCAGTGTCGGGACAGACGATAATGAAAAACTGTTTTTT
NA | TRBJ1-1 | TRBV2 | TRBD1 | CASSKDRDTEAFF | TGTGCCAGCAGTAAGGACAGGGATACTGAAGCTTTCTTT
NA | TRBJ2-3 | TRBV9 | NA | CASSVIGGTFSTDTQYF | TGTGCCAGCAGCGTAATTGGCGGGACGTTTAGCACAGATACGCAGTATTTT
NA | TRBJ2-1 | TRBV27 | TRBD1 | CASRSGTGWYNEQFF | TGTGCCAGCCGCTCCGGGACAGGGTGGTACAATGAGCAGTTCTTC
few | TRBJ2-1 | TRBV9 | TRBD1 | CASSVGQGIYNEQFF | TGTGCCAGCAGCGTTGGACAGGGGATTTACAATGAGCAGTTCTTC
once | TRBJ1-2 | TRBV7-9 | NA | CASSGGLFVYGYTF | TGTGCCAGCAGCGGCGGACTCTTTGTCTATGGCTACACCTTC
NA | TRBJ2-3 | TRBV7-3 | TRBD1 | CASSLRGQPTDTQYF | TGTGCCAGCAGCTTAAGGGGACAGCCCACAGATACGCAGTATTTT
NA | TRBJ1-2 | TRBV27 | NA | CASSLRGGSNYGYTF | TGTGCCAGCAGTTTAAGGGGGGGATCTAACTATGGCTACACCTTC
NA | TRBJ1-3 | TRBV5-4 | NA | CASSLQGANTIYF | TGTGCCAGCAGCCTACAGGGAGCAAACACCATATATTTT
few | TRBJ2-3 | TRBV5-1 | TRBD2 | CASSFTAGGPLDTQYF | TGCGCCAGCAGCTTTACAGCGGGGGGCCCTTTAGATACGCAGTATTTT
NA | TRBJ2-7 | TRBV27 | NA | CASSLSITGTPYEQYF | TGTGCCAGCAGTTTATCGATAACAGGGACGCCCTACGAGCAGTACTTC
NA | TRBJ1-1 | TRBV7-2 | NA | CASSLGVSGDTEAFF | TGTGCCAGCAGCTTAGGCGTCTCAGGGGACACTGAAGCTTTCTTT
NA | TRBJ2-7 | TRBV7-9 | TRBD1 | CAIKGQEDSYEQYF | TGTGCCATCAAGGGACAGGAGGACTCCTACGAGCAGTACTTC
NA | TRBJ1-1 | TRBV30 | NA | CAWSPNTEMNTEAFF | TGTGCCTGGAGTCCAAACACAGAGATGAACACTGAAGCTTTCTTT
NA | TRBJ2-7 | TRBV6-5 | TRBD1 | CASRDSGLYEQYF | TGTGCCAGCCGGGACAGTGGGCTCTACGAGCAGTACTTC
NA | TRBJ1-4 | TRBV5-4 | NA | CASSSQGATNEKLFF | TGTGCCAGCAGCTCACAGGGAGCAACTAATGAAAAACTGTTTTTT
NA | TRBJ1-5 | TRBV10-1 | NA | CASSEKVGVPNQPQHF | TGCGCCAGCAGTGAGAAAGTCGGGGTTCCCAATCAGCCCCAGCATTTT
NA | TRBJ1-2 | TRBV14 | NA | CASSPGTFYGYTF | TGTGCCAGCAGCCCCGGGACTTTTTATGGCTACACCTTC
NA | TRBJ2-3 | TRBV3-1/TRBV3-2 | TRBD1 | CASSPGTGADTQYF | TGTGCCAGCAGCCCTGGGACAGGGGCAGATACGCAGTATTTT
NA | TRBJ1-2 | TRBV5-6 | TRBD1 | CASSLGPGQTVNGYTF | TGTGCCAGCAGCTTAGGACCGGGACAGACAGTTAATGGCTACACCTTC
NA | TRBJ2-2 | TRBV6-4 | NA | CASSNTANTGELFF | TGTGCCAGCAGTAACACCGCGAACACCGGGGAGCTGTTTTTT
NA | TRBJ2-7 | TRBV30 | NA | CAWKDNRYEQYF | TGTGCCTGGAAGGACAACCGTTACGAGCAGTACTTC
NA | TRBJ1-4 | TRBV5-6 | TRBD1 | CASSSQGADRTEKLFF | TGTGCCAGCAGCTCACAGGGGGCTGATCGGACGGAAAAACTGTTTTTT
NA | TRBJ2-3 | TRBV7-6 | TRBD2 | CASSLAAGVFTDTQYF | TGTGCCAGCAGCTTAGCAGCGGGGGTGTTCACAGATACGCAGTATTTT